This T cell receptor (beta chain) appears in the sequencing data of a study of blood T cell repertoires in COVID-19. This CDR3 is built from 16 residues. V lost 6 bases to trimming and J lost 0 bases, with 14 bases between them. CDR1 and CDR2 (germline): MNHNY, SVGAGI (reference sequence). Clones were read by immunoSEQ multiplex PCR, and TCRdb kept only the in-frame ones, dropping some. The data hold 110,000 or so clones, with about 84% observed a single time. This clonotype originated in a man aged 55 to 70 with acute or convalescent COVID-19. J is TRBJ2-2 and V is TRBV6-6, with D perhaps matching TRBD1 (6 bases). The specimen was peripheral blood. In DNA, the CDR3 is TGTGCCAGCAGCACGGTGGGGGCCGCGAACACCGGGGAGCTGTTTTTT. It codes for CASSTVGAANTGELFF.